The sequence of this T cell receptor (beta chain) was determined in a study of T cells after posttransplantation cyclophosphamide. Points from the study as a whole: TRB overlap between skin or GI tissue T cells and blood was limited. Later post-transplant blood repertoires were often dominated by donor CD8+ memory clones. After PTCy, TRB diversity resembled that of CNI/methotrexate controls.

The assay was immunoSEQ multiplex PCR, and TCRdb's table has in-frame clones only and misses some. The sample has about 28,000 clones, 70% to 90% seen once. CDR1 is SGHVS and CDR2 is FNYEAQ in the germline V gene. The CDR3 runs to 13 residues. V was clipped by 5 bases and J by 4 bases; unmatched bases: 2. This clone was seen a single time. Its antigen is still unknown. This sequence originates from a man aged 45-65 years. The chain is built from TRBV7-6 and TRBJ1-1; TRBD1 matches at 9 bases. The specimen was PBMCs. The CDR3 loop reads CASSEQGATEAFF. DNA of the CDR3: TGTGCCAGCAGCGAACAGGGGGCCACTGAAGCTTTCTTT.